The T cell receptor beta chain described here comes from a study of T cell clones after liver transplantation. Background on the study: A pre-transplant mixed lymphocyte reaction with TCRbeta sequencing defined graft-donor-reactive clones followed in post-transplant blood. Samples came pre-transplant, pre-randomization before withdrawal, and post-randomization after withdrawal ended.

Germline CDR1 reads MNHNS; CDR2 reads SASEGT. This CDR3 contains 11 residues. V was cut by 4 bases and J by 6 bases, with 7 bases left in between. Study findings and constraints: Graft donor-reactive T cells possibly entered the graft instead of undergoing deletion.

About this clone: The antigen is not known.

Repertoires were generated with immunoSEQ multiplex PCR, while TCRdb's copy carries only in-frame clones and drops some. The sample has around 100,000 clones, 84% seen once; the top ten hold 2.5% to 3%. The chain recombines TRBV6-1 with TRBJ2-7; no clear D gene. The TCR sequence derives from a human patient who received a liver transplant. Some of these T cells may belong to the graft donor. The sample in question was CD4+ T cells from blood, obtained around 4 years after liver transplant. CDR3 coding DNA: TGTGCCAGCAGTGCCACCTCCGAGCAGTACTTC. Translated: CASSATSEQYF.